The rows below give T cell receptor gamma chains drawn from one sample of a study of Vδ1+ human thymocytes. TCRdb fed the multiplex PCR reads to CATT. This sample has 20,000 to 25,000 gamma-chain clones, with roughly an eighth found just once. The sequenced sample was Vdelta1+ gamma-delta thymocytes from the thymus. The receptors were sampled from a child less than two years old who had congenital heart surgery. Each CDR3 is given with its conserved first and last residue. Only some rows state a clone size, as once, few, many or a class for expanded clones.

size: NA; V: TRGV4; J: TRGJ1/TRGJ2; CDR3: CATWDGIGYKKLF; DNA: TGTGCCACCTGGGATGGAATAGGATATAAGAAACTCTTT
size: NA; V: TRGV2; J: TRGJ1/TRGJ2; CDR3: CATWDGQSSPLLF; DNA: TGTGCCACCTGGGACGGGCAATCCTCCCCGTTGCTCTTT
size: few; V: TRGV4; J: TRGJP2; CDR3: CATWNAFRDWIKTF; DNA: TGTGCCACCTGGAATGCCTTTAGGGATTGGATCAAGACGTTT
size: few; V: TRGV9; J: TRGJ1/TRGJ2; CDR3: CALWEVRRYKKLF; DNA: TGTGCCTTGTGGGAGGTGCGTCGATATAAGAAACTCTTT
size: medium-sized; V: TRGV9; J: TRGJ1/TRGJ2; CDR3: CALWEVGYKKLF; DNA: TGTGCCTTGTGGGAGGTAGGGTATAAGAAACTCTTT
size: NA; V: TRGV9; J: TRGJ1/TRGJ2; CDR3: CALWEASEGLEKKLF; DNA: TGTGCCTTGTGGGAGGCGTCAGAAGGGTTAGAGAAGAAACTCTTT
size: NA; V: TRGV8; J: TRGJP1; CDR3: CATWDFNSYVWFKIF; DNA: TGTGCCACCTGGGATTTCAATTCTTACGTTTGGTTCAAGATATTT
size: few; V: TRGV4; J: TRGJ1/TRGJ2; CDR3: CATWASRKKLF; DNA: TGTGCCACCTGGGCCTCGAGGAAGAAACTCTTT
size: NA; V: TRGV8; J: TRGJ1/TRGJ2; CDR3: CATWDRDYKKLF; DNA: TGTGCCACCTGGGATAGGGACTATAAGAAACTCTTT
size: medium-sized; V: TRGV9; J: TRGJ1/TRGJ2; CDR3: CALWEDKKLF; DNA: TGTGCCTTGTGGGAAGATAAGAAACTCTTT
size: few; V: TRGV2; J: TRGJ1/TRGJ2; CDR3: CATWTNYQNYYKKLF; DNA: TGTGCCACCTGGACCAACTACCAGAATTATTATAAGAAACTCTTT
size: NA; V: TRGV4; J: TRGJ1/TRGJ2; CDR3: CATWNGPGRWYKKLF; DNA: TGTGCCACCTGGAATGGGCCGGGTCGTTGGTATAAGAAACTCTTT
size: NA; V: TRGV8; J: TRGJ1/TRGJ2; CDR3: CATWGATKLF; DNA: TGTGCCACCTGGGGCGCAACGAAACTCTTT
size: NA; V: TRGV2; J: TRGJ1/TRGJ2; CDR3: CATWDGGDYYKKLF; DNA: TGTGCCACCTGGGACGGGGGAGATTATTATAAGAAACTCTTT
size: few; V: TRGV4; J: TRGJ1/TRGJ2; CDR3: CAAWELYYKKLF; DNA: TGTGCCGCCTGGGAGCTTTATTATAAGAAACTCTTT
size: few; V: TRGV9; J: TRGJP; CDR3: CALWEAWPQELGKKIKVF; DNA: TGTGCCTTGTGGGAGGCCTGGCCACAAGAGTTGGGCAAAAAAATCAAGGTATTT
size: NA; V: TRGV9; J: TRGJ1/TRGJ2; CDR3: CALWECSLDYYKKLF; DNA: TGTGCCTTGTGGGAGTGTTCCCTCGATTATTATAAGAAACTCTTT
size: few; V: TRGV4; J: TRGJP2; CDR3: CATWDGHSSDWIKTF; DNA: TGTGCCACCTGGGACGGACATAGTAGTGATTGGATCAAGACGTTT
size: NA; V: TRGV9; J: TRGJ1/TRGJ2; CDR3: CALWDPPNYYKKLF; DNA: TGTGCCTTGTGGGATCCCCCGAATTATTATAAGAAACTCTTT
size: NA; V: TRGV5; J: TRGJ1/TRGJ2; CDR3: CATWDRRPYYKKLF; DNA: TGTGCCACCTGGGACAGGCGTCCTTATTATAAGAAACTCTTT
size: few; V: TRGV4; J: TRGJ1/TRGJ2; CDR3: CATWKGNYYKKLF; DNA: TGTGCCACCTGGAAGGGGAATTATTATAAGAAACTCTTT
size: few; V: TRGV9; J: TRGJ1/TRGJ2; CDR3: CALWEPPSYYKKLF; DNA: TGTGCCTTGTGGGAGCCCCCCAGTTATTATAAGAAACTCTTT
size: NA; V: TRGV2; J: TRGJ1/TRGJ2; CDR3: CATWDGRSDYKKLF; DNA: TGTGCCACCTGGGACGGGCGTAGCGATTATAAGAAACTCTTT
size: few; V: TRGV2; J: TRGJ1/TRGJ2; CDR3: CATWDGPGGRNYYKKLF; DNA: TGTGCCACCTGGGACGGGCCCGGGGGGAGGAATTATTATAAGAAACTCTTT
size: NA; V: TRGV9; J: TRGJ1/TRGJ2; CDR3: CALWDRLGYKKLF; DNA: TGTGCCTTGTGGGACCGCCTGGGGTATAAGAAACTCTTT
size: NA; V: TRGV2; J: TRGJP2; CDR3: CATWADSSDWIKTF; DNA: TGTGCCACCTGGGCTGATAGTAGTGATTGGATCAAGACGTTT
size: medium-sized; V: TRGV9; J: TRGJP; CDR3: CALWEAELGKKIKVF; DNA: TGTGCCTTGTGGGAGGCGGAGTTGGGCAAAAAAATCAAGGTATTT
size: NA; V: TRGV9; J: TRGJ1/TRGJ2; CDR3: CALWEARAYYKKLF; DNA: TGTGCCTTGTGGGAGGCTCGGGCGTATTATAAGAAACTCTTT
size: few; V: TRGV3; J: TRGJP2; CDR3: CATWDRPGSSDWIKTF; DNA: TGTGCCACCTGGGACAGGCCGGGAAGTAGTGATTGGATCAAGACGTTT
size: NA; V: TRGV4; J: TRGJP1; CDR3: CATWDGGPRYTGWFKIF; DNA: TGTGCCACCTGGGATGGGGGGCCCCGTTATACTGGTTGGTTCAAGATATTT
size: NA; V: TRGV8; J: TRGJP1; CDR3: CATWDGRFKIF; DNA: TGTGCCACCTGGGATGGGAGGTTCAAGATATTT
size: few; V: TRGV9; J: TRGJ1/TRGJ2; CDR3: CALWEPYYKKLF; DNA: TGTGCCTTGTGGGAACCTTATTATAAGAAACTCTTT
size: few; V: TRGV9; J: TRGJ1/TRGJ2; CDR3: CALWDENYYKKLF; DNA: TGTGCCTTGTGGGACGAGAATTATTATAAGAAACTCTTT
size: few; V: TRGV4; J: TRGJP2; CDR3: CATWNGPWESYIRSDWIKTF; DNA: TGTGCCACCTGGAATGGGCCTTGGGAGAGCTATATTCGAAGTGATTGGATCAAGACGTTT
size: NA; V: TRGV5; J: TRGJ1/TRGJ2; CDR3: CATWDRKYKKLF; DNA: TGTGCCACCTGGGACAGGAAATATAAGAAACTCTTT
size: NA; V: TRGV4; J: TRGJ1/TRGJ2; CDR3: CASLNKKLF; DNA: TGTGCCTCTCTAAATAAGAAACTCTTT
size: few; V: TRGV5; J: TRGJ1/TRGJ2; CDR3: CATWDRRPPSYYKKLF; DNA: TGTGCCACCTGGGACAGGCGCCCCCCAAGTTATTATAAGAAACTCTTT
size: NA; V: TRGV9; J: TRGJP1; CDR3: CALWELTGWFKIF; DNA: TGTGCCTTGTGGGAGCTTACTGGTTGGTTCAAGATATTT
size: few; V: TRGV5; J: TRGJP; CDR3: CATWDRIAELGKKIKVF; DNA: TGTGCCACCTGGGACAGGATTGCGGAGTTGGGCAAAAAAATCAAGGTATTT
size: few; V: TRGV8; J: TRGJ1/TRGJ2; CDR3: CATWGTPRYKKLF; DNA: TGTGCCACCTGGGGGACCCCCCGTTATAAGAAACTCTTT
size: NA; V: TRGV2; J: TRGJ1/TRGJ2; CDR3: CATWDGPNTYYKKLF; DNA: TGTGCCACCTGGGACGGGCCGAATACTTATTATAAGAAACTCTTT
size: NA; V: TRGV9; J: TRGJ1/TRGJ2; CDR3: CALWEVRYYKKLF; DNA: TGTGCCTTGTGGGAGGTCCGATATTATAAGAAACTCTTT
size: NA; V: TRGV5; J: TRGJ1/TRGJ2; CDR3: CATWDRWDYYKKLF; DNA: TGTGCCACCTGGGACAGGTGGGATTATTATAAGAAACTCTTT
size: NA; V: TRGV9; J: TRGJ1/TRGJ2; CDR3: CALWERLSNYYKKLF; DNA: TGTGCCTTGTGGGAGCGATTATCGAATTATTATAAGAAACTCTTT
size: medium-sized; V: TRGV3; J: TRGJ1/TRGJ2; CDR3: CATWDRQEKLF; DNA: TGTGCCACCTGGGACAGGCAAGAGAAACTCTTT
size: NA; V: TRGV4; J: TRGJP2; CDR3: CATWKYNSSDWIKTF; DNA: TGTGCCACCTGGAAGTATAATAGTAGTGATTGGATCAAGACGTTT
size: few; V: TRGV9; J: TRGJP; CDR3: CALWEFTKLGKKIKVF; DNA: TGTGCCTTGTGGGAGTTTACTAAGTTGGGCAAAAAAATCAAGGTATTT
size: few; V: TRGV2; J: TRGJ1/TRGJ2; CDR3: CATWDGRNNKKLF; DNA: TGTGCCACCTGGGACGGGCGCAATAATAAGAAACTCTTT
size: medium-sized; V: TRGV4; J: TRGJ1/TRGJ2; CDR3: CATWNGYKKLF; DNA: TGTGCCACCTGGAATGGTTATAAGAAACTCTTT
size: few; V: TRGV9; J: TRGJP1; CDR3: CALWNTGWFKIF; DNA: TGTGCCTTGTGGAACACTGGTTGGTTCAAGATATTT
size: few; V: TRGV8; J: TRGJ1/TRGJ2; CDR3: CATWDLNYKKLF; DNA: TGTGCCACCTGGGATTTAAATTATAAGAAACTCTTT
size: NA; V: TRGV4; J: TRGJ1/TRGJ2; CDR3: CATWRGKKLF; DNA: TGTGCCACCTGGAGGGGTAAGAAACTCTTT
size: NA; V: TRGV9; J: TRGJ1/TRGJ2; CDR3: CALWEVPVEVGKLF; DNA: TGTGCCTTGTGGGAGGTGCCCGTAGAGGTGGGGAAACTCTTT
size: few; V: TRGV4; J: TRGJP2; CDR3: CATWDVKGNSDWIKTF; DNA: TGTGCCACCTGGGATGTGAAAGGAAATAGTGATTGGATCAAGACGTTT
size: NA; V: TRGV8; J: TRGJ1/TRGJ2; CDR3: CATWDRQKKLF; DNA: TGTGCCACCTGGGATAGGCAAAAGAAACTCTTT
size: NA; V: TRGV9; J: TRGJ1/TRGJ2; CDR3: CALWDQVRYYKKLF; DNA: TGTGCCTTGTGGGATCAAGTCAGGTATTATAAGAAACTCTTT
size: NA; V: TRGV3; J: TRGJP1; CDR3: CATWDRRGTGWFKIF; DNA: TGTGCCACCTGGGACAGGCGGGGCACTGGTTGGTTCAAGATATTT
size: NA; V: TRGV2; J: TRGJ1/TRGJ2; CDR3: CATWDGNYYYKKLF; DNA: TGTGCCACCTGGGACGGAAACTATTATTATAAGAAACTCTTT